This T cell receptor (beta chain) is drawn from a study of Graves' ophthalmopathy and Graves' hyperthyroidism (dated by TCRdb to 2016 to 2018). For context, the study as a whole: Peripheral blood was collected at initial diagnosis, before any treatment. To tell Graves' ophthalmopathy apart from Graves' hyperthyroidism, and to predict which patients would progress to ophthalmopathy, the study relied on TCR beta repertoire signatures. In total, approximately 130 blood samples were TCR-sequenced: fewer than 50 ophthalmopathy, some 75 hyperthyroidism and roughly 17 hyperthyroidism-to-ophthalmopathy patients. To explore V-J signatures that distinguish ophthalmopathy from hyperthyroidism, a discovery set of 100 patients was enrolled, made up of 40 to 45 with ophthalmopathy and 57 with stable hyperthyroidism. The independent validation cohort included 18 hyperthyroidism patients plus 17 patients who later progressed from hyperthyroidism to ophthalmopathy. T-cell repertoires of thyroid tissue and blood were compared in six or seven hyperthyroidism patients. Following sample collection, hyperthyroidism patients were given methimazole at a starting dose of 30 mg daily, and ophthalmopathy patients were given high-dose intravenous methylprednisolone. Study-wide findings and limitations: Among expanded thyroid clonotypes with frequency above 0.001, most also showed up in blood, which suggests that blood repertoires may reflect the thyroid immune response. The 13-signature model separated ophthalmopathy from stable hyperthyroidism with around 90% sensitivity and 81.08% specificity in cross-validation, and 80%/75% in the test set. No statistical method was used to set the sample size in advance, and the investigators knew which group each participant was assigned to. In validation, the model predicted ophthalmopathy progression with about 71% sensitivity and roughly 72% specificity; around twelve predicted patients were CT-confirmed with GO in a median of about 7.1 months.

Turning to this clonotype: The antigen it recognizes is unknown. No much larger clone exists at a distance of one base, and base qualities are not known.

V drops 6 bases and J drops 0 bases, leaving 17 bases in between. Its CDR3 holds 16 amino acids, cysteine through phenylalanine. The CDR3 DNA has 48 bases and is translated from base 1. CDR1 and CDR2 are read off the germline V gene as ENHRY and SYGVKD. For repertoire sequencing, the TCR beta CDR3 regions were amplified from RNA transcripts. The first round of RT-PCR was done with HTBI primers and the Qiagen OneStep RT-PCR kit, and was followed by a second round of multiplex PCR, then size selection and purification. Libraries were sequenced on an Illumina HiSeq2000 using paired-end 100 bp reads. As for how the authors treated the data: SOAPnuke was used for read processing, and reads with adapters, uncalled bases, a mean Phred below 15, or no exact constant-primer or identifier match were discarded. COPE v1.2.5 was used to merge the high-quality paired reads. Each unique nucleotide sequence was defined as a clonotype, and clonotypes were aligned to IMGT TRB V, D and J references with MiTCR v1.1. Analysis was restricted to V-J combinations with a frequency above 0.0001, which covered 98% to 99.2% of repertoires. A TCR clonal expansion and chaos score per V-J combination was defined as the ratio of F50 clonal expansion to chaos observed in the TCRdist matrix. Features were reduced by Welch's t-statistics and random forest to around 13 V-J combinations, which fed a naive Bayes classifier. The Morisita-Horn index was used to measure how similar the thyroid and blood repertoires were. The public reads were quality trimmed at Q25 with fastp and then assembled into clones with MiXCR by TCRdb, keeping productive beta chains. Every entry covers one CDR3 protein and lists the most common genes and DNA from its rows. What appears here as the V and J calls and clone size reflects TCRdb's work, not the paper's. This sample holds 500,000 to 800,000 distinct CDR3 sequences; just over 40% were observed only once. 2.5% to 3.5% of the sample is held by the ten biggest clonotypes.

The ophthalmopathy patients had moderately to severely active disease, with a Clinical Activity Score of 3 or higher, a NOSPECS grade of 4 or higher, and a disease duration of less than 3 months. Patients with other autoimmune diseases, uncontrolled infections, pregnancy or lactation were excluded. Clinical symptoms, serum thyroxine, TRAb, thyroid ultrasound and orbital computed tomography formed the basis of the diagnosis. PBMCs were isolated from 7.5 to 10 ml of fresh peripheral blood by Ficoll-Paque density gradient centrifugation. Total RNA was extracted using Trizol reagent, and RNA quality was checked on an Agilent 2100 Bioanalyzer.

Rearrangement joined TRBV10-3 to TRBJ1-2; the D gene is perhaps TRBD1, from 6 matching bases. The sequenced sample consisted of peripheral blood. This clonotype was obtained from an adult man with Graves' ophthalmopathy. The CDR3 region reads CAIRTNRVSTNYGYTF. The bases are TGTGCCATCAGAACAAACAGGGTATCCACTAACTATGGCTACACCTTC.